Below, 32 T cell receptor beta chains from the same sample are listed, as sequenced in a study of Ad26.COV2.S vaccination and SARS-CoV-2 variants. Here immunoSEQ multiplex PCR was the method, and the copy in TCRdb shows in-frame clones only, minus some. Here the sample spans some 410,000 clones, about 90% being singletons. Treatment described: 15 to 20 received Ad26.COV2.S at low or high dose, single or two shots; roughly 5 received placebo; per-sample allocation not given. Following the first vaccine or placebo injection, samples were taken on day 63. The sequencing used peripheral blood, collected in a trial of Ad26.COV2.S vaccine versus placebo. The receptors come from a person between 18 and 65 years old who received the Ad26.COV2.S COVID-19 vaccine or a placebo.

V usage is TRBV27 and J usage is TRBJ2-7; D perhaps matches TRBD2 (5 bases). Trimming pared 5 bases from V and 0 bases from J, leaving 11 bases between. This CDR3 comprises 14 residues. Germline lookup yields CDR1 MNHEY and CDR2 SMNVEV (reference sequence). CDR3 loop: CASSPTGISYEQYF. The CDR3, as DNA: TGTGCCAGCAGTCCCACGGGGATCTCCTACGAGCAGTACTTC.

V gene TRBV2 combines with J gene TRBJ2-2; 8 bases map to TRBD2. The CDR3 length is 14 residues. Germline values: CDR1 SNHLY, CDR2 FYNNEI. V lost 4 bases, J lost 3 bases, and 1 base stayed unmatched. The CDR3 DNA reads TGTGCCAGCAGTGTACTAGCGGACACCGGGGAGCTGTTTTTT. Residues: CASSVLADTGELFF.

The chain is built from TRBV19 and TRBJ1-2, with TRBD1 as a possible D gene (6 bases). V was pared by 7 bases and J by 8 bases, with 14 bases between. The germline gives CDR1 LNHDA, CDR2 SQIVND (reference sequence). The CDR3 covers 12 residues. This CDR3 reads CASNQGRIGYTF. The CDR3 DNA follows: TGTGCCAGTAACCAGGGGAGGATCGGCTACACCTTC.

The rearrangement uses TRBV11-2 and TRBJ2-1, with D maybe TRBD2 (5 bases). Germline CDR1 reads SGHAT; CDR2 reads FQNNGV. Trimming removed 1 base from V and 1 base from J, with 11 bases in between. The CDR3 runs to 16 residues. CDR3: CASSLGLAKSYNEQFF. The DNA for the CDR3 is TGTGCCAGCAGCTTAGGCCTAGCCAAGTCCTACAATGAGCAGTTCTTC.

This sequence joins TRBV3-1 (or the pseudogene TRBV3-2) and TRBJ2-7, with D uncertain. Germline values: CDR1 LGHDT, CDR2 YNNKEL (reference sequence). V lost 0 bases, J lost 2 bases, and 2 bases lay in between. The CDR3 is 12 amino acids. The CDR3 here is CASSQEPYEQYF. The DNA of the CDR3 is TGTGCCAGCAGCCAAGAACCCTACGAGCAGTACTTC.

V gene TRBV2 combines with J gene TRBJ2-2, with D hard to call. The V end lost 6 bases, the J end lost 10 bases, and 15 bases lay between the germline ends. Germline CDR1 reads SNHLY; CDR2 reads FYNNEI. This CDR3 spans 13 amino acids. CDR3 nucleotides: TGTGCCAGCAGCCCGATTTTCTCGGTGGAGCTGTTTTTT. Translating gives CASSPIFSVELFF.

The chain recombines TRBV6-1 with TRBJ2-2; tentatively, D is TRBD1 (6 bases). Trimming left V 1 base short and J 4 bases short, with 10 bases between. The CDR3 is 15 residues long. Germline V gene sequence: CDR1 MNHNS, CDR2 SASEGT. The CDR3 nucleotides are TGTGCCAGCAGTGAAGTTATAGGGGGCACCGGGGAGCTGTTTTTT. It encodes CASSEVIGGTGELFF.

The CDR3 loop reads CASSPGQGARSAVMIGEAFF. CDR3 coding DNA: TGTGCCAGCAGTCCCGGACAGGGGGCGAGGAGTGCCGTAATGATCGGTGAAGCTTTCTTT. The chain joins TRBV6-2 or TRBV6-3 to TRBJ1-1, with 11 bases matching TRBD1. Germline V CDR1 and CDR2: MNHEY, SVGEGT. The V segment lost 5 bases and the J segment 7 bases; nucleotides outside the gene matches: 24. The CDR3 sequence is 20 residues long.

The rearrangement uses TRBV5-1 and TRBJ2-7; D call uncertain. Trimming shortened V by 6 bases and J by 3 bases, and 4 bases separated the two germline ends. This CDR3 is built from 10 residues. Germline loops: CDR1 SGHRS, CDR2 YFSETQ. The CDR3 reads CASNNYEQYF. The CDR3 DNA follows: TGCGCCAGCAACAACTACGAGCAGTACTTC.

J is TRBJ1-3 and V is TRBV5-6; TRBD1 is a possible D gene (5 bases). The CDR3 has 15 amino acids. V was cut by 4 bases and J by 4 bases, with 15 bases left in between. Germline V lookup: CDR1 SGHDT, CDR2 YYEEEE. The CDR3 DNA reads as TGTGCCAGCAGCACGCAGGGCTTGAGGGGAAACACCATATATTTT. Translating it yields CASSTQGLRGNTIYF.

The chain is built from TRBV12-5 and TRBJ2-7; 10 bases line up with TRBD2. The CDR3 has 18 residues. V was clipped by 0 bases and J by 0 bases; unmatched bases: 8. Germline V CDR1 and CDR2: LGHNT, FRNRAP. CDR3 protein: CASGLVPDLAGASYEQYF. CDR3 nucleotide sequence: TGTGCTAGTGGTTTGGTGCCCGACCTAGCGGGGGCCTCCTACGAGCAGTACTTC.

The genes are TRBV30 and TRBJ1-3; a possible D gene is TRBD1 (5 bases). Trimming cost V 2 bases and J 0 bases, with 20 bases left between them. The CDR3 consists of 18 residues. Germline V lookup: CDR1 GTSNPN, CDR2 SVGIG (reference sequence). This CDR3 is CAWSNYGTFEFSGNTIYF. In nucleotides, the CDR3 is TGTGCCTGGAGTAATTATGGGACGTTCGAATTCTCTGGAAACACCATATATTTT.

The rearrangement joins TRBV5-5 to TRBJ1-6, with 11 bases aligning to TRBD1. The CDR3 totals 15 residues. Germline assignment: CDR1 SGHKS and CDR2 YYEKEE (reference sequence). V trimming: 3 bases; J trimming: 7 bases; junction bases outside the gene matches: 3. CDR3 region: CASSSGQGANSPLHF. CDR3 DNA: TGTGCCAGCAGCTCCGGACAGGGGGCAAATTCACCCCTCCACTTT.

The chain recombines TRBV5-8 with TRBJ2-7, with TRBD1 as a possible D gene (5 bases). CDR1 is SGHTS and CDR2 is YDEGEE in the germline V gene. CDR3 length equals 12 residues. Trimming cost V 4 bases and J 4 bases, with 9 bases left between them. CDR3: CASSPGWYEQYF. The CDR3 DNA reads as TGTGCCAGCAGCCCAGGGTGGTACGAGCAGTACTTC. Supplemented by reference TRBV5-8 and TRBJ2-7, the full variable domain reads EAGVTQSPTHLIKTRGQQATLRCSPISGHTSVYWYQQALGLGLQFLLWYDEGEERNRGNFPPRFSGRQFPNYSSELNVNALELEDSALYLCASSPGWYEQYFGPGTRLTVT.

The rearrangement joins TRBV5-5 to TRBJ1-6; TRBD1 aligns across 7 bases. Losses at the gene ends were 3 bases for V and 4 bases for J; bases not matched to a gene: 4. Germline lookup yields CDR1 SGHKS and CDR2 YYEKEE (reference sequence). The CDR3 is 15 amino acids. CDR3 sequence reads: CASSSTGDYNSPLHF. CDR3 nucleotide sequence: TGTGCCAGCAGCTCCACAGGGGATTATAATTCACCCCTCCACTTT.

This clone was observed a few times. The CDR3 DNA sequence: TGTGCCAGCAGTCCCCGGGACCCCAGGGGGGATACGCAGTATTTT. This encodes CASSPRDPRGDTQYF. The chain couples TRBV27 to TRBJ2-3; 7 nucleotides align to TRBD1. The length of the CDR3 is 15 residues. The ends lost 5 bases at V and 6 bases at J; junction bases unmatched: 11. Germline V lookup: CDR1 MNHEY, CDR2 SMNVEV (reference sequence).

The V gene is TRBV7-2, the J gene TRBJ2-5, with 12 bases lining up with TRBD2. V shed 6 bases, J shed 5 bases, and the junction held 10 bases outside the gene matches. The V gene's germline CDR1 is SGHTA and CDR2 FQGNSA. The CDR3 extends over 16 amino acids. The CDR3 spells CASSRITSGGSETQYF. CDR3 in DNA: TGTGCCAGCAGTCGAATCACTAGCGGGGGGTCCGAGACCCAGTACTTC.

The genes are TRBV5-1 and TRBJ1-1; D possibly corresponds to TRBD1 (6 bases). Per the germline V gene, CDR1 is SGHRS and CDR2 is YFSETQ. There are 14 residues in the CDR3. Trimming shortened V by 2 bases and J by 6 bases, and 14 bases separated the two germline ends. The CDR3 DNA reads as TGCGCCAGCAGCTTAGTACAGGGCGGCGCTGAAGCTTTCTTT. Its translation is CASSLVQGGAEAFF. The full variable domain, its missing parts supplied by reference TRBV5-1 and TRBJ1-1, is KAGVTQTPRYLIKTRGQQVTLSCSPISGHRSVSWYQQTPGQGLQFLFEYFSETQRNKGNFPGRFSGRQFSNSRSEMNVSTLELGDSALYLCASSLVQGGAEAFFGQGTRLTVV.

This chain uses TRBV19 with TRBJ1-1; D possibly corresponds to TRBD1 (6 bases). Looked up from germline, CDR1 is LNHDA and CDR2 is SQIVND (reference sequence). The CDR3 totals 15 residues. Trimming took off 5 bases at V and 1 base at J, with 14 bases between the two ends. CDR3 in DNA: TGTGCCAGTAGTGACTGGACAGCTAAGAACACTGAAGCTTTCTTT. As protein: CASSDWTAKNTEAFF.

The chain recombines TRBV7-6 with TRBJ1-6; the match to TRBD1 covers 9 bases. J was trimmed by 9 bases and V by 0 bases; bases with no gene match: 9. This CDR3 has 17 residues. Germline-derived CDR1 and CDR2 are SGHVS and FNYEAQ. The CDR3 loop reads CASSLAATGGNGSPLHF. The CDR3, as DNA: TGTGCCAGCAGCTTAGCGGCTACAGGGGGCAACGGTTCACCCCTCCACTTT. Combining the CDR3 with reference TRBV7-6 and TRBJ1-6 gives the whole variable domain GAGVSQSPRYKVTKRGQDVALRCDPISGHVSLYWYRQALGQGPEFLTYFNYEAQQDKSGLPNDRFSAERPEGSISTLTIQRTEQRDSAMYRCASSLAATGGNGSPLHFGNGTRLTVT.

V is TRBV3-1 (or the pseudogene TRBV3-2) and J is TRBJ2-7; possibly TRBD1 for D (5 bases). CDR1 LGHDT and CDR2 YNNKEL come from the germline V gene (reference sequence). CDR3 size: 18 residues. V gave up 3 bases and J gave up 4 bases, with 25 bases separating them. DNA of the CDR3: TGTGCCAGCAGCCAGGACCCTCTGGGGCCCAGCATGAGATACGAGCAGTACTTC. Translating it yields CASSQDPLGPSMRYEQYF.

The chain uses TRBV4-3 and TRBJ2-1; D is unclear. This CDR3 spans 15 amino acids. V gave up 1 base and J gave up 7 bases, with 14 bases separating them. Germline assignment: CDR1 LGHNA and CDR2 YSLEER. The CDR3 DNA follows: TGCGCCAGCAGCCAAGTGGGGTCCCAGGCGAATGAGCAGTTCTTC. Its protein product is CASSQVGSQANEQFF.

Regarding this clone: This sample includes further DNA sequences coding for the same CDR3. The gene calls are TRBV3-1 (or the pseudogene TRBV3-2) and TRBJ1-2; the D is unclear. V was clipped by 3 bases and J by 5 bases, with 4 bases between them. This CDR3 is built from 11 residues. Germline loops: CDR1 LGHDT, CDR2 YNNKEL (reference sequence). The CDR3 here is CASSQAYGYTF. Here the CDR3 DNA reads TGTGCCAGCAGCCAGGCATATGGCTACACCTTC.

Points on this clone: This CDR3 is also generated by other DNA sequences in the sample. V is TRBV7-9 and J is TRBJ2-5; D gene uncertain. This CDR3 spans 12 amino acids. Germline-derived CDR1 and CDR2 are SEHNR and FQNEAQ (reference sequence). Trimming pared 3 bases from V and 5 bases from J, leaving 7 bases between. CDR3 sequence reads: CASSFLGETQYF. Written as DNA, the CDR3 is TGTGCCAGCAGCTTTCTCGGGGAGACCCAGTACTTC.

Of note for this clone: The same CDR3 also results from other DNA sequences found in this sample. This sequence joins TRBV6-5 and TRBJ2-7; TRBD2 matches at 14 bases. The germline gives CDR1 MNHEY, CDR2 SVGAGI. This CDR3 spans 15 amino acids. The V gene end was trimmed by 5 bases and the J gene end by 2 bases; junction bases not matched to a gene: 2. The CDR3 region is CASSRTSGGPYEQYF. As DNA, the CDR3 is TGTGCCAGCAGTCGGACTAGCGGGGGGCCCTACGAGCAGTACTTC.

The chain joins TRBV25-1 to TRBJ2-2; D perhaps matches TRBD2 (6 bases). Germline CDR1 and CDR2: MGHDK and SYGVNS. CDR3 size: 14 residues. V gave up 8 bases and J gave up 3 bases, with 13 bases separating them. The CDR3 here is CASAGRVHTGELFF. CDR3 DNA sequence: TGTGCCAGCGCGGGACGGGTACACACCGGGGAGCTGTTTTTT.

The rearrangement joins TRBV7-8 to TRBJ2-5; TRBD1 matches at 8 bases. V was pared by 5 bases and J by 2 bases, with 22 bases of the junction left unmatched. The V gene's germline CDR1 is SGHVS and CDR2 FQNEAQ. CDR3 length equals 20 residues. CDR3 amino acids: CASSASILITGGWAQETQYF. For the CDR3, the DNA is TGTGCCAGCAGCGCATCAATCCTAATTACAGGGGGGTGGGCACAAGAGACCCAGTACTTC.

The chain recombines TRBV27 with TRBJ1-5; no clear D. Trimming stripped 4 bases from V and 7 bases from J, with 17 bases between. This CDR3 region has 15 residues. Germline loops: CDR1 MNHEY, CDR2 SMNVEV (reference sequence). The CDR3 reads CASSYGPLPGQPQHF. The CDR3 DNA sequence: TGTGCCAGCAGTTACGGACCATTGCCCGGCCAGCCCCAGCATTTT.

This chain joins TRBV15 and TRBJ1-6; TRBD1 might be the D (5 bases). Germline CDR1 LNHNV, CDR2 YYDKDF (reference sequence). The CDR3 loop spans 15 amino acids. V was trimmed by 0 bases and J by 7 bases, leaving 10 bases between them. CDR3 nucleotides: TGTGCCACCAGCAGAGAGGCAGGGACGAATTCACCCCTCCACTTT. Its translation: CATSREAGTNSPLHF.

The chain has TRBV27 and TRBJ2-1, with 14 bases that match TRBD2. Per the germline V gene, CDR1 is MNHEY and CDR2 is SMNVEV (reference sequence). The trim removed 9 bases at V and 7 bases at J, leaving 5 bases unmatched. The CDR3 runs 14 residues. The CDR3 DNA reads TGTGCCAGTAAGACTAGCGGGGGGGCGAATGAGCAGTTCTTC. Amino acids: CASKTSGGANEQFF.

CDR3 loop: CANYIGETQYF. CDR3 coding DNA: TGTGCCAACTACATAGGAGAGACCCAGTACTTC. V gene TRBV27 combines with J gene TRBJ2-5; D uncertain. This CDR3 has 11 amino acids. Germline V lookup: CDR1 MNHEY, CDR2 SMNVEV (reference sequence). With 10 bases removed from V and 4 bases from J, the gap between germline ends came to 10 bases.

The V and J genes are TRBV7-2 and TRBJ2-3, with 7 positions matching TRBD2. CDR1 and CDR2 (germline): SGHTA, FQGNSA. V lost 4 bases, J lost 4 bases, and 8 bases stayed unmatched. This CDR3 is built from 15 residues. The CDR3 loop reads CASSSKRGGADTQYF. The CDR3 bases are TGTGCCAGCAGCTCGAAGCGGGGTGGGGCAGATACGCAGTATTTT.